The 16 T cell receptor beta chains listed next were all sequenced from one sample in a study of human T cells and chemical hapten exposure. TCRdb re-called the RACE reads with MiXCR, one entry per CDR3 protein. The sample consists of 40,000 to 50,000 distinct CDR3 sequences, over 10% of them appearing once. The time point: pre-sensitization, week 0. Treatment described: therapeutic diphenylcyclopropenone sensitization with weekly scalp DPC. The sample consisted of whole blood, taken in connection with sensitization to the hapten diphenylcyclopropenone (DPC). Receptors were obtained from a woman aged 30 to 39 with alopecia areata. Some clones in this sample may be carry-over from other donors' samples.

This clonotype was counted ten times or more. The chain employs TRBV18 and TRBJ2-3; TRBD2 matches at 10 bases. Germline V gene sequence: CDR1 KGHSH, CDR2 LQKENI. V was clipped by 6 bases and J by 3 bases; unmatched bases: 6. The CDR3 contains 15 residues. This chain's CDR3 is CASSPLAGVTDTQYF. CDR3 DNA sequence: TGTGCCAGCTCGCCTCTAGCGGGAGTAACAGATACGCAGTATTTT. The full variable domain, completed using reference TRBV18 and TRBJ2-3, is NAGVMQNPRHLVRRRGQEARLRCSPMKGHSHVYWYRQLPEEGLKFMVYLQKENIIDESGMPKERFSAEFPKEGPSILRIQQVVRGDSAAYFCASSPLAGVTDTQYFGPGTRLTVL.

This clonotype appeared many times. This rearrangement joins TRBV6-5 to TRBJ1-1; a weak D match, TRBD1 (5 bases). V lost 0 bases to trimming and J lost 5 bases, with 10 bases between them. Germline values: CDR1 MNHEY, CDR2 SVGAGI. The CDR3 is 14 residues long. CDR3 sequence: CASSYSAGRTEAFF. CDR3 coding DNA: TGTGCCAGCAGTTACTCGGCAGGGCGAACTGAAGCTTTCTTT.

V gene TRBV29-1 combines with J gene TRBJ1-1; weak D call: TRBD1 (5 bases). Trimming stripped 4 bases from V and 4 bases from J, with 10 bases between. The germline CDR1 and CDR2 sequences are SQVTM and ANQGSEA. This CDR3 is 12 amino acids long. CDR3 protein: CSVVKDITEAFF. The CDR3 bases are TGCAGCGTTGTCAAGGACATCACTGAAGCTTTCTTT.

The J gene is TRBJ2-7, the V gene TRBV7-2; D is perhaps TRBD2 (5 bases). Germline CDR1 and CDR2: SGHTA and FQGNSA. Trimming removed 1 base at V and 5 bases at J, with 9 bases between. The CDR3 totals 13 residues. CDR3 nucleotides: TGTGCCAGCAGCTTAGTTCCCGGGAACGAGCAGTACTTC. Its protein product is CASSLVPGNEQYF.

This clonotype was seen ten or more times. V usage is TRBV2 and J usage is TRBJ1-2; the D gene is possibly TRBD1 (6 bases). The CDR3 runs 11 residues. Per germline, CDR1 SNHLY and CDR2 FYNNEI. The V end lost 9 bases, the J end lost 7 bases, and 12 bases lay between the germline ends. CDR3 region: CARRSGAGYTF. The DNA of the CDR3 is TGTGCCAGGAGATCAGGGGCTGGCTACACCTTC.

V usage is TRBV5-1 and J usage is TRBJ2-4; no clear D. There are 14 residues in the CDR3. Trimming took off 0 bases at V and 1 base at J, with 5 bases between the two ends. Germline lookup yields CDR1 SGHRS and CDR2 YFSETQ. Written as DNA, the CDR3 is TGCGCCAGCAGCTTGGACACGGCCAAAAACATTCAGTACTTC. Translated: CASSLDTAKNIQYF.

This clonotype was detected only a few times. The rearrangement links TRBV7-3 to TRBJ2-5, with D perhaps matching TRBD1 (5 bases). CDR1 is SGHTA, CDR2 FQGTGA, per germline. Trimming stripped 3 bases from V and 3 bases from J, with 5 bases between. This CDR3 contains 12 residues. The CDR3 loop is CASSLTEETQYF. The CDR3 DNA reads TGTGCCAGCAGCTTGACAGAAGAGACCCAGTACTTC.

The chain couples TRBV29-1 to TRBJ1-2, with D possibly matching TRBD1 (5 bases). Trimming removed 4 bases from V and 4 bases from J, with 10 bases in between. Germline V gene sequence: CDR1 SQVTM, CDR2 ANQGSEA. The CDR3 runs 12 residues. CDR3 in amino acids: CSVGDDGYGYTF. The CDR3 bases are TGCAGCGTTGGGGACGACGGCTATGGCTACACCTTC.

J is TRBJ1-1 and V is TRBV29-1; 8 bases line up with TRBD1. The length of the CDR3 is 12 residues. Germline V gene sequence: CDR1 SQVTM, CDR2 ANQGSEA. Losses at the gene ends were 6 bases for V and 6 bases for J; bases not matched to a gene: 6. CDR3 sequence: CSVAQGGAEAFF. DNA for the CDR3: TGCAGCGTAGCACAGGGGGGTGCTGAAGCTTTCTTT.

V usage is TRBV28 and J usage is TRBJ2-7; 7 nucleotides agree with TRBD1. The J segment lost 3 bases and the V segment lost 4 bases, leaving 12 bases of the junction unmatched. The germline V gene has CDR1 MDHEN and CDR2 SYDVKM. This CDR3 region has 16 residues. This CDR3 is CASSSPGSTGHYEQYF. The CDR3, as DNA: TGTGCCAGCAGTTCCCCGGGATCGACAGGGCACTACGAGCAGTACTTC.

This clonotype was seen ten or more times. J is TRBJ1-4 and V is TRBV6-1, with TRBD1 matching 9 bases. The germline V gene encodes CDR1 MNHNS and CDR2 SASEGT. This CDR3 region has 17 residues. The V gene end was trimmed by 6 bases and the J gene end by 7 bases; junction bases not matched to a gene: 15. The CDR3 reads CASRGHARQGVAEKLFF. The CDR3 region has the DNA TGTGCCAGCAGGGGACATGCTCGACAGGGGGTCGCTGAAAAACTGTTTTTT.

Ten or more counts support this clonotype. The chain employs TRBV6-2 or TRBV6-3 and TRBJ2-2, with 13 positions matching TRBD2. This CDR3 is 14 amino acids long. J lost 5 bases, V lost 8 bases, and 2 bases had no gene match. The germline V gene has CDR1 MNHEY and CDR2 SVGEGT. CDR3 amino acids: CASRGLAGTGELFF. The CDR3 DNA reads TGTGCCAGCCGGGGACTAGCGGGAACCGGGGAGCTGTTTTTT.

This clonotype has at least ten counts. This chain connects TRBV7-9 to TRBJ2-2; D uncertain. CDR1 and CDR2 (germline): SEHNR, FQNEAQ (reference sequence). The CDR3 loop spans 15 amino acids. The ends were cut back, 5 bases at V and 0 bases at J, with 10 bases in the middle. CDR3 protein: CASSADVANTGELFF. The CDR3 DNA follows: TGTGCCAGCAGCGCGGATGTAGCGAACACCGGGGAGCTGTTTTTT.

There are a few counts of this clonotype. The V gene is TRBV10-3, the J gene TRBJ2-3; D unclear. Per the germline V gene, CDR1 is ENHRY and CDR2 is SYGVKD. The CDR3 runs to 13 residues. The ends were cut back, 8 bases at V and 5 bases at J, with 14 bases in the middle. CDR3 sequence reads: CAIFSGSGDTQYF. For the CDR3, the DNA is TGTGCCATCTTCAGTGGATCAGGAGATACGCAGTATTTT.

This clonotype came up many times. The chain is built from TRBV9 and TRBJ2-3; D not certain. V dropped 0 bases and J dropped 4 bases, with 9 bases sitting between them. Germline V lookup: CDR1 SGDLS, CDR2 YYNGEE. The CDR3 is 14 amino acids. The CDR3 region is CASSVDSLPDTQYF. CDR3 DNA sequence: TGTGCCAGCAGCGTAGACTCCCTCCCAGATACGCAGTATTTT.

The J gene is TRBJ2-7, the V gene TRBV18, with D unresolved. Germline CDR1 and CDR2: KGHSH and LQKENI. V was pared by 3 bases and J by 3 bases, with 9 bases between. The CDR3 loop spans 13 amino acids. CDR3 bases: TGTGCCAGCTCACCTGGCTTTAACTACGAGCAGTACTTC. As protein: CASSPGFNYEQYF.